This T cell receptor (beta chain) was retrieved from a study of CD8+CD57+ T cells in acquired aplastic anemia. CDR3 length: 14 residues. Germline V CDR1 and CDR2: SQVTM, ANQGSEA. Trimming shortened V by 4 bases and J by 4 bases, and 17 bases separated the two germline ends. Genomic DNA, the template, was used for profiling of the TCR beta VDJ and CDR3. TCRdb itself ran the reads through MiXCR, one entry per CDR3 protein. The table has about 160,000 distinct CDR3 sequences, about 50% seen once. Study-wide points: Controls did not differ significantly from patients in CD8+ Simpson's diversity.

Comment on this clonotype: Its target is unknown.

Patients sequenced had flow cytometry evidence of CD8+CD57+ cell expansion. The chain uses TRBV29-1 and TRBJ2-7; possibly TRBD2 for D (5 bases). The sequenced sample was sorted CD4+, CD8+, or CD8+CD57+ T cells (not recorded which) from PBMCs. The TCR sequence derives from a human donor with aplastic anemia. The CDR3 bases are TGCAGCGTTGGGTTCGGCAGCGGAGGATACGAGCAGTACTTC. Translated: CSVGFGSGGYEQYF.